Sequencing of this TCR beta chain was carried out in a study of T cells after posttransplantation cyclophosphamide. TCRdb keeps only in-frame clones here, not all; method: immunoSEQ multiplex PCR. The repertoire consists of 7,500 to 8,000 clones, none detected only once. The V gene end was trimmed by 7 bases and the J gene end by 2 bases; junction bases not matched to a gene: 6. There are 15 residues in the CDR3. Per germline, CDR1 MNHNY and CDR2 SVGAGI (reference sequence). Cyclophosphamide on days +3 and +4 followed busulfan-fludarabine conditioning and a marrow graft. This clone was counted many times.

This clonotype was obtained from an older female patient who received an allogeneic stem cell transplant from an unrelated donor, was CMV-positive, and had acute GVHD only. Some T cells may be the graft donor's. This specimen was PBMCs, taken 94 days after allogeneic stem cell transplant with posttransplant cyclophosphamide. This chain uses TRBV6-6 with TRBJ2-2, with 8 bases that match TRBD1. CDR3 protein: CASTSGQGNTGELFF. CDR3 coding DNA: TGTGCCAGCACTTCAGGACAGGGTAACACCGGGGAGCTGTTTTTT.